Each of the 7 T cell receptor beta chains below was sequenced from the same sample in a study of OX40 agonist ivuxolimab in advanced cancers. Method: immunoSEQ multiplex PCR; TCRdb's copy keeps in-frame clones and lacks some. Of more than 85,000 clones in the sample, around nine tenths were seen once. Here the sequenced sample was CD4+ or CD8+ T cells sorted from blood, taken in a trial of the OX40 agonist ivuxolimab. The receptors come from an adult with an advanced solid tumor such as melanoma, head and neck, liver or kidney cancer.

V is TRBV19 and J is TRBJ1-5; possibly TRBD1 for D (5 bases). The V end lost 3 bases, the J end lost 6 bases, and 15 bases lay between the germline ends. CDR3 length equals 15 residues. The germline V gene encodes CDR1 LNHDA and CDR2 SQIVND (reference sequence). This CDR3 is CASSIAQGVGQPQHF. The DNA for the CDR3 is TGTGCCAGTAGTATTGCGCAAGGGGTGGGTCAGCCCCAGCATTTT.

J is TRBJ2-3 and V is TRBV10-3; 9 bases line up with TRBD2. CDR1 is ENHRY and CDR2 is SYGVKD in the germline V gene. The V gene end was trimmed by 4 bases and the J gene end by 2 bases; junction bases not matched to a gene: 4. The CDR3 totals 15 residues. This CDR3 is CAISVGTSHTDTQYF. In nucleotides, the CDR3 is TGTGCCATCAGTGTAGGGACTAGCCACACAGATACGCAGTATTTT.

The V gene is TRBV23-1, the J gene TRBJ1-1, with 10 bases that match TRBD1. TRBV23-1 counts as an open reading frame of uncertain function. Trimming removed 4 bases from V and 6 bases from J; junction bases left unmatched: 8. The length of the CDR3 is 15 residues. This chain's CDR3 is CASSPPGTGEAEAFF. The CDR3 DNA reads TGCGCCAGCAGTCCCCCCGGGACAGGGGAAGCTGAAGCTTTCTTT.

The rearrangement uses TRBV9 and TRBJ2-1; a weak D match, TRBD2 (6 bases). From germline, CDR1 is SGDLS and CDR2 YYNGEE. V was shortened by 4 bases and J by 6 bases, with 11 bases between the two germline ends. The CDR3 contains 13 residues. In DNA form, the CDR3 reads TGTGCCAGCAGCCCAGGACTACGCAATGAGCAGTTCTTC. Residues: CASSPGLRNEQFF.

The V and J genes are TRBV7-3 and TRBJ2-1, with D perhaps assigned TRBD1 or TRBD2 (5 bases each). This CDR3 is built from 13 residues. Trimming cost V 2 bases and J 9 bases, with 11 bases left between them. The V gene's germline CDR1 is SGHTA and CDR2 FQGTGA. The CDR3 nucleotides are TGTGCCAGCAGCTTATCGACAGAGGGTGAGCAGTTCTTC. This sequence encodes CASSLSTEGEQFF.

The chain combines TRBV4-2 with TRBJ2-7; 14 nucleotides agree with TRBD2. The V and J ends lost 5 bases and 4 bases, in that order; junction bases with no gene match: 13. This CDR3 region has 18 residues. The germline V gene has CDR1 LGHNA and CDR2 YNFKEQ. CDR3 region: CASSARGTSGGFVYEQYF. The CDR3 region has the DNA TGTGCCAGCAGCGCCCGGGGGACTAGCGGGGGTTTTGTTTACGAGCAGTACTTC.

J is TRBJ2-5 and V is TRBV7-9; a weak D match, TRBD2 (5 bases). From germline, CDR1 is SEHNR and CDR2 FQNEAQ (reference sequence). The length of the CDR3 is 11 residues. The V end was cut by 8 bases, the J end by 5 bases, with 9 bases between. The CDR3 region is CASGLTETQYF. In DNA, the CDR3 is TGTGCCAGCGGACTGACCGAGACCCAGTACTTC.